Listed here are 21 T cell receptor beta chains from one sample, sequenced in a study of blood T cell repertoires in COVID-19. TCRdb keeps only in-frame clones here, not all; method: immunoSEQ multiplex PCR. The sample lists approximately 150,000 clones, around 81% occurring once. Material for sequencing was peripheral blood. The receptor set was obtained from a woman in her forties or fifties with acute or convalescent COVID-19.

This chain uses TRBV7-3 with TRBJ2-5; the match to TRBD2 covers 9 bases. The CDR3 is 15 amino acids. CDR1 is SGHTA, CDR2 FQGTGA, per germline. V was clipped by 2 bases and J by 2 bases; unmatched bases: 3. This CDR3 is CASSLSSGAQETQYF. The CDR3 coding sequence is TGTGCCAGCAGCTTATCTAGCGGGGCACAAGAGACCCAGTACTTC. Filled out from reference TRBV7-3 and TRBJ2-5, the complete variable domain reads GAGVSQTPSNKVTEKGKYVELRCDPISGHTALYWYRQSLGQGPEFLIYFQGTGAADDSGLPNDRFFAVRPEGSVSTLKIQRTERGDSAVYLCASSLSSGAQETQYFGPGTRLLVL.

This clone has only one observation. V gene TRBV6-5 combines with J gene TRBJ1-1; D unresolved. The CDR3 consists of 15 residues. The germline gives CDR1 MNHEY, CDR2 SVGAGI. Trimming shortened V by 0 bases and J by 0 bases, and 8 bases separated the two germline ends. DNA for the CDR3: TGTGCCAGCAGTTACTCGAGGCGGATGAACACTGAAGCTTTCTTT. This encodes CASSYSRRMNTEAFF.

This rearrangement joins TRBV6-6 to TRBJ1-5; maybe TRBD1 (6 bases). CDR1 and CDR2 (germline): MNHNY, SVGAGI (reference sequence). The CDR3 consists of 12 residues. Trimming left V 7 bases short and J 8 bases short, with 12 bases between. CDR3 coding DNA: TGTGCCAGCAACAGGGATATTGAGCCCCAGCATTTT. Residues: CASNRDIEPQHF.

The chain employs TRBV3-1 (or the pseudogene TRBV3-2) and TRBJ1-6; 7 nucleotides line up with TRBD1. The CDR3 spans 14 residues. The J segment lost 7 bases and the V segment lost 4 bases, leaving 4 bases of the junction unmatched. The V gene's germline CDR1 is LGHDT and CDR2 YNNKEL (reference sequence). The CDR3 here is CASSRGTDNSPLHF. The CDR3 DNA follows: TGTGCCAGCAGCCGAGGGACAGACAATTCACCCCTCCACTTT.

The gene calls are TRBV30 and TRBJ2-7, with D possibly TRBD1 on 6 matching bases. This CDR3 region has 14 residues. The V end was cut by 5 bases, the J end by 7 bases, with 21 bases between. In germline, CDR1 is GTSNPN, CDR2 SVGIG (reference sequence). In DNA form, the CDR3 reads TGTGCCTGGTCCCGAAAAGGGGGTTCTGAAGAGCAGTACTTC. It specifies CAWSRKGGSEEQYF.

This clone has just one count. The J gene is TRBJ1-4, the V gene TRBV23-1; 8 bases fit TRBD1. TRBV23-1 is designated an ORF whose function remains uncertain. The CDR3 totals 15 residues. Trimming at V came to 3 bases and at J to 5 bases, leaving 5 bases not matched to a gene. In DNA, the CDR3 is TGCGCCAGCAGTCATAAAGACAGGGGAAATGAAAAACTGTTTTTT. Translating gives CASSHKDRGNEKLFF.

The V call is TRBV6-5, the J call TRBJ1-2; 7 positions match TRBD1. CDR1 and CDR2 (germline): MNHEY, SVGAGI. V was pared by 7 bases and J by 4 bases, with 12 bases of the junction left unmatched. The CDR3 totals 15 residues. The CDR3 protein is CASNRSPGQTYGYTF. DNA for the CDR3: TGTGCCAGCAATAGAAGTCCGGGACAGACCTATGGCTACACCTTC.

The chain combines TRBV7-3 with TRBJ1-4; D unresolved. The germline V gene encodes CDR1 SGHTA and CDR2 FQGTGA. This CDR3 has 15 residues. Trimming stripped 2 bases from V and 5 bases from J, with 12 bases between. DNA for the CDR3: TGTGCCAGCAGCTTAGCTCCAGAAGAAAATGAAAAACTGTTTTTT. Its protein product is CASSLAPEENEKLFF. The variable domain in full, completed from reference TRBV7-3 and TRBJ1-4, reads GAGVSQTPSNKVTEKGKYVELRCDPISGHTALYWYRQSLGQGPEFLIYFQGTGAADDSGLPNDRFFAVRPEGSVSTLKIQRTERGDSAVYLCASSLAPEENEKLFFGSGTQLSVL.

The V and J genes are TRBV6-5 and TRBJ1-3, with D uncertain. This CDR3 spans 14 amino acids. Looked up from germline, CDR1 is MNHEY and CDR2 is SVGAGI. Deletions cut 2 bases from V and 1 base from J, with 6 bases between. The CDR3 DNA reads as TGTGCCAGCAGTTACACCGAGTCTGGAAACACCATATATTTT. It is translated as CASSYTESGNTIYF.

The rearrangement uses TRBV11-1 and TRBJ1-6; TRBD1 matches 7 bases. CDR3 length: 14 residues. Trimming at V came to 1 base and at J to 12 bases, leaving 6 bases not matched to a gene. CDR1 is SGHAT, CDR2 FQDESV, per germline (reference sequence). The CDR3 region has the DNA TGTGCCAGCAGCTTAGTTGGGGACAGAGAACCCCTCCACTTT. This sequence encodes CASSLVGDREPLHF. Filled out from reference TRBV11-1 and TRBJ1-6, the complete variable domain reads EAEVAQSPRYKITEKSQAVAFWCDPISGHATLYWYRQILGQGPELLVQFQDESVVDDSQLPKDRFSAERLKGVDSTLKIQPAELGDSAMYLCASSLVGDREPLHFGNGTRLTVT.

The chain links TRBV7-9 to TRBJ2-7, with D maybe TRBD1 (6 bases). Germline V gene sequence: CDR1 SEHNR, CDR2 FQNEAQ (reference sequence). V was clipped by 1 base and J by 3 bases, with 16 bases between them. The CDR3 loop spans 16 amino acids. The CDR3 nucleotides read TGTGCCAGCAGCTTAGAGATTGTGGGGGCTTACTACGAGCAGTACTTC. It encodes CASSLEIVGAYYEQYF.

This chain connects TRBV7-3 to TRBJ2-1, with 10 bases identical to TRBD2. There are 15 residues in the CDR3. V trimming: 5 bases; J trimming: 8 bases; junction bases outside the gene matches: 9. Germline V gives CDR1 SGHTA, CDR2 FQGTGA. CDR3 residues: CASSPRLAGGDEQFF. CDR3 coding DNA: TGTGCCAGCAGCCCGCGACTAGCGGGTGGCGATGAGCAGTTCTTC.

The chain couples TRBV7-2 to TRBJ2-7; TRBD1 matches 11 bases. The CDR3 has 15 residues. The germline CDR1 and CDR2 sequences are SGHTA and FQGNSA. The J segment lost 2 bases and the V segment lost 1 base, leaving 1 base of the junction unmatched. The DNA for the CDR3 is TGTGCCAGCAGCTTAGAGGGACAGGGGGCCTACGAGCAGTACTTC. Translation gives CASSLEGQGAYEQYF.

The gene calls are TRBV25-1 and TRBJ1-3; maybe TRBD1 (6 bases). Looked up from germline, CDR1 is MGHDK and CDR2 is SYGVNS. The CDR3 covers 15 residues. V lost 5 bases and J 3 bases, leaving 14 bases between the germline ends. The CDR3 sequence is CASSRGGLGGNTIYF. The CDR3 DNA reads as TGTGCCAGCAGTAGGGGGGGGCTGGGTGGAAACACCATATATTTT.

The chain carries TRBV7-9 and TRBJ2-1; 14 positions agree with TRBD2. The CDR3 spans 19 residues. V lost 2 bases, J lost 4 bases, and 10 bases stayed unmatched. Looked up from germline, CDR1 is SEHNR and CDR2 is FQNEAQ (reference sequence). For the CDR3, the DNA is TGTGCCAGCAGCTTAAGACTAGCGGGGGGGCCTAGAAATTACAATGAGCAGTTCTTC. It is translated as CASSLRLAGGPRNYNEQFF.

V is TRBV9 and J is TRBJ1-5, with D unclear. This CDR3 has 15 amino acids. Germline lookup yields CDR1 SGDLS and CDR2 YYNGEE. Trimming removed 4 bases from V and 4 bases from J, with 15 bases in between. As DNA, the CDR3 is TGTGCCAGCAGCCGAGCGGGGAGCGGGAATCAGCCCCAGCATTTT. Encoded protein: CASSRAGSGNQPQHF.

This sequence joins TRBV5-1 and TRBJ2-7, with D maybe TRBD1 (6 bases). The CDR3 contains 14 residues. Germline CDR1 is SGHRS and CDR2 is YFSETQ. Trimming cost V 1 base and J 4 bases, with 12 bases left between them. The CDR3 sequence is CASSLTGIPYEQYF. The CDR3 region has the DNA TGCGCCAGCAGCTTGACAGGGATCCCTTACGAGCAGTACTTC.

The chain is built from TRBV4-3 and TRBJ1-6; tentatively, D is TRBD1 (6 bases). The V gene's germline CDR1 is LGHNA and CDR2 YSLEER. This CDR3 contains 16 residues. V was trimmed by 1 base and J by 13 bases, leaving 20 bases between them. This CDR3 reads CASSQVSGTRVFPLHF. The CDR3 DNA reads as TGCGCCAGCAGCCAAGTCAGCGGGACACGGGTTTTTCCCCTCCACTTT.

This chain links TRBV10-3 with TRBJ1-1; D possibly corresponds to TRBD1 (5 bases). Trimming cost V 3 bases and J 3 bases, with 5 bases left between them. Germline values: CDR1 ENHRY, CDR2 SYGVKD. The CDR3 has 12 residues. The CDR3 sequence is CAISDRDTEAFF. Here the CDR3 DNA reads TGTGCCATCAGTGACAGGGACACTGAAGCTTTCTTT.

This rearrangement joins TRBV6-5 to TRBJ1-3; TRBD1 is a possible D gene (5 bases). V lost 4 bases and J lost 8, with 9 bases in between. Germline CDR1 and CDR2: MNHEY and SVGAGI. This CDR3 has 12 amino acids. The DNA of the CDR3 is TGTGCCAGCAGTTTCGCGGGGGACACCATATATTTT. It specifies CASSFAGDTIYF.

V usage is TRBV2 and J usage is TRBJ2-1, with a tentative D call TRBD2 (5 bases). The CDR3 has 12 amino acids. Germline CDR1 is SNHLY and CDR2 is FYNNEI. V lost 8 bases, J lost 9 bases, and 14 bases lay in between. In DNA, the CDR3 is TGTGCCAGCCGGGAAGGGTCCAGTGAGCAGTTCTTC. Translating gives CASREGSSEQFF.